This TCR beta chain was documented in a study of T cells in Graves' hyperthyroidism and ophthalmopathy. Study overall: The blood sample was taken at first diagnosis, before treatment began. Study conclusions and caveats: By a 13 V-J model, ophthalmopathy was set apart from stable hyperthyroidism. Blood also held most thyroid clonotypes expanded beyond 0.001.

Using RNA transcripts as the source, TCR beta CDR3 regions were amplified. Researchers ran a first-round RT-PCR on the TCR CDR3 using the HTBI primer set. In TCRdb, the multiplex PCR reads were re-called with MiXCR into one record per CDR3 protein. The table includes about 760,000 distinct CDR3 sequences, 35% detected once. This clonotype was found many times. The antigen is unknown. No ophthalmopathy progression within 18 months constituted stable Graves' hyperthyroidism. The length of the CDR3 is 14 residues. Trimming removed 8 bases at V and 8 bases at J, with 18 bases between. Germline V gene lookup returns CDR1 SEHNR and CDR2 FQNEAQ (reference sequence).

The clonotype originates from a woman between 40 and 50 years old with Graves' hyperthyroidism. Source material: blood. The chain uses TRBV7-9 and TRBJ1-4, with a possible D match to TRBD1 (5 bases). The CDR3, as DNA: TGTGCCAGCGCCGGAGTGCAGGGAGGGGAAAAACTGTTTTTT. It is translated as CASAGVQGGEKLFF.